The present T cell receptor beta chain was sequenced within a study of cytomegalovirus exposure and HLA in healthy donors. CDR3 length equals 13 residues. Germline values: CDR1 SQVTM, CDR2 ANQGSEA. V lost 4 bases, J lost 2 bases, and 2 bases stayed unmatched. Primers included in the PCR were 60 Vbeta and 13 Jbeta primers. Sequencing was performed with immunoSEQ multiplex PCR; in TCRdb, only in-frame clones are kept and a portion is missing. Counted here are 100,000 to 150,000 clones, about 74% occurring once; the ten biggest clones make up 5.8%. The rearrangement links TRBV29-1 to TRBJ2-3, with TRBD2 matching over 8 bases. The TCR was taken from a woman aged 45 to 65 in good health and CMV-seropositive. Material for sequencing was PBMCs. In nucleotides, the CDR3 is TGCAGCGTTGTAGCGGGGACCACAGATACGCAGTATTTT. It is translated as CSVVAGTTDTQYF.